Below are 20 T cell receptor beta chains sequenced from a single sample in a study of blood T cell repertoires in COVID-19. Clones were read by immunoSEQ multiplex PCR, and TCRdb kept only the in-frame ones, dropping some. The table records over 85,000 clones, about 90% of them present only once. The sequenced sample was peripheral blood. These receptors all stem from a woman aged 50 to 60 with COVID-19, enrolled during active disease.

This chain joins TRBV7-2 and TRBJ1-1, with 11 bases that match TRBD1. The CDR3 is 16 residues long. The germline gives CDR1 SGHTA, CDR2 FQGNSA. The V gene end was trimmed by 5 bases and the J gene end by 1 base; junction bases not matched to a gene: 6. CDR3 nucleotides: TGTGCCAGCAGCCCTAGGACAGGGGGCAAGAACACTGAAGCTTTCTTT. Protein sequence: CASSPRTGGKNTEAFF. The full variable domain, its missing parts supplied by reference TRBV7-2 and TRBJ1-1, is GAGVSQSPSNKVTEKGKDVELRCDPISGHTALYWYRQSLGQGLEFLIYFQGNSAPDKSGLPSDRFSAERTGGSVSTLTIQRTQQEDSAVYLCASSPRTGGKNTEAFFGQGTRLTVV.

The V call is TRBV7-2, the J call TRBJ2-5, with 8 bases matching TRBD1. Germline trimming cut 5 bases from V and 2 bases from J; bases unmatched to any gene: 4. The CDR3 sequence is 14 residues long. Germline CDR1 SGHTA, CDR2 FQGNSA. In nucleotides, the CDR3 is TGTGCCAGCAGCCCCCGACAGGGGCAAGAGACCCAGTACTTC. Its protein is CASSPRQGQETQYF.

The V call is TRBV3-1 (or the pseudogene TRBV3-2), the J call TRBJ1-4; a weak D match, TRBD1 (5 bases). Germline V gives CDR1 LGHDT, CDR2 YNNKEL (reference sequence). This CDR3 has 15 amino acids. V shed 6 bases and J shed 4 bases, with 15 bases lying between them. In nucleotides, the CDR3 is TGTGCCAGCAGTCGTGTGGGGGGAGGTAATGAAAAACTGTTTTTT. It translates to CASSRVGGGNEKLFF.

The chain employs TRBV29-1 and TRBJ1-1, with D unclear. The CDR3 sequence is 14 residues long. Germline CDR1 is SQVTM and CDR2 is ANQGSEA. V shed 6 bases and J shed 0 bases, with 14 bases lying between them. The CDR3 here is CSVLRDDMNTEAFF. For the CDR3, the DNA is TGCAGCGTCCTGAGGGATGACATGAACACTGAAGCTTTCTTT.

This sequence joins TRBV19 and TRBJ2-1, with 7 bases identical to TRBD2. The ends lost 8 bases at V and 3 bases at J; junction bases unmatched: 7. CDR1 is LNHDA, CDR2 SQIVND, per germline (reference sequence). This CDR3 region has 14 residues. The DNA for the CDR3 is TGTGCCAGTGACATCGGGGGGTTCTACAATGAGCAGTTCTTC. Translating gives CASDIGGFYNEQFF.

The chain employs TRBV18 and TRBJ1-2; D ambiguous. V was clipped by 3 bases and J by 3 bases, with 14 bases between them. Germline V lookup: CDR1 KGHSH, CDR2 LQKENI. There are 15 residues in the CDR3. The CDR3 loop reads CASSPRGSGDYGYTF. The DNA of the CDR3 is TGTGCCAGCTCACCCCGGGGTTCCGGTGACTATGGCTACACCTTC.

The chain employs TRBV19 and TRBJ1-3; TRBD1 matches 9 bases. From germline, CDR1 is LNHDA and CDR2 SQIVND (reference sequence). The ends lost 4 bases at V and 2 bases at J; junction bases unmatched: 15. The CDR3 runs to 19 residues. The DNA of the CDR3 is TGTGCCAGTAGTAGAACCGGGACAGGGAGAGGCGTTACTGGAAACACCATATATTTT. This gives the protein CASSRTGTGRGVTGNTIYF.

The chain joins TRBV25-1 to TRBJ1-2; D gene ambiguous. The CDR3 spans 14 residues. V lost 6 bases, J lost 8 bases, and 19 bases lay in between. Per the germline V gene, CDR1 is MGHDK and CDR2 is SYGVNS. CDR3 in DNA: TGTGCCAGCAGGGGAGAACCTGCTGGGCCCGGCTACACCTTC. It encodes CASRGEPAGPGYTF.

The chain has TRBV19 and TRBJ2-4; 12 bases agree with TRBD1. Germline-derived CDR1 and CDR2 are LNHDA and SQIVND (reference sequence). CDR3 length equals 18 residues. Trimming cost V 0 bases and J 0 bases; bases outside gene matches: 3. The CDR3 protein is CASSIDGTGGLAKNIQYF. CDR3 nucleotides: TGTGCCAGTAGTATAGACGGGACAGGGGGCTTAGCCAAAAACATTCAGTACTTC.

The chain couples TRBV10-3 to TRBJ2-7, with D possibly being TRBD2 (5 bases). The CDR3 length is 12 residues. With 4 bases removed from V and 3 bases from J, the gap between germline ends came to 7 bases. The germline gives CDR1 ENHRY, CDR2 SYGVKD. The CDR3 region has the DNA TGTGCCATCAGTGTAGGGAGCTACGAGCAGTACTTC. Its protein is CAISVGSYEQYF.

This chain links TRBV5-1 with TRBJ2-1; TRBD2 aligns across 8 bases. This CDR3 is built from 14 residues. The J segment lost 5 bases and the V segment lost 9 bases, leaving 10 bases of the junction unmatched. CDR1 and CDR2 (germline): SGHRS, YFSETQ. In DNA form, the CDR3 reads TGCGCCACTTCTCCGGGACTAGTCCACAATGAGCAGTTCTTC. Translated: CATSPGLVHNEQFF.

The chain is built from TRBV9 and TRBJ2-2; TRBD2 might be the D (5 bases). In germline, CDR1 is SGDLS, CDR2 YYNGEE. The V end was cut by 0 bases, the J end by 3 bases, with 12 bases between. The CDR3 runs 16 residues. CDR3 nucleotides: TGTGCCAGCAGCGTAGGAGGGTCGTGGGACACCGGGGAGCTGTTTTTT. Amino acid sequence: CASSVGGSWDTGELFF. The entire variable domain, with the rest obtained from reference TRBV9 and TRBJ2-2, is as follows: DSGVTQTPKHLITATGQRVTLRCSPRSGDLSVYWYQQSLDQGLQFLIQYYNGEERAKGNILERFSAQQFPDLHSELNLSSLELGDSALYFCASSVGGSWDTGELFFGEGSRLTVL.

V is TRBV28 and J is TRBJ2-3; TRBD1 agrees at 9 bases. CDR1 and CDR2 from the germline V gene are MDHEN and SYDVKM. The CDR3 covers 14 residues. V lost 10 bases to trimming and J lost 6 bases; unmatched junction nucleotides: 11. CDR3 loop: CATQLGDRGDTQYF. In DNA, the CDR3 is TGTGCCACCCAACTCGGTGACAGGGGGGATACGCAGTATTTT.

This sequence joins TRBV18 and TRBJ1-4, with D perhaps matching TRBD1 (5 bases). V lost 2 bases and J lost 7, with 11 bases in between. Germline values: CDR1 KGHSH, CDR2 LQKENI. The CDR3 runs to 14 residues. CDR3 amino acids: CASSPNQGGEKLFF. In nucleotides, the CDR3 is TGTGCCAGCTCACCAAACCAGGGCGGTGAAAAACTGTTTTTT.

The chain carries TRBV24-1 and TRBJ2-1; 7 nucleotides line up with TRBD2. After removal of 9 bases from V and 3 bases from J, the junction contained 10 bases not matched to a gene. Germline loops: CDR1 KGHDR, CDR2 SFDVKD. This CDR3 has 15 amino acids. The CDR3 here is CATATSRLDYNEQFF. The CDR3 DNA sequence: TGTGCCACCGCGACTAGCCGACTAGACTACAATGAGCAGTTCTTC.

This sequence joins TRBV6-8 and TRBJ1-5; D call uncertain. Germline values: CDR1 MNHGY, CDR2 SAAAGT. V lost 6 bases, J lost 5 bases, and 2 bases lay in between. The CDR3 is 10 residues long. CDR3 DNA: TGTGCCAGCAGCGATCAGCCCCAGCATTTT. Protein sequence: CASSDQPQHF.

J is TRBJ2-1 and V is TRBV4-2, with D maybe TRBD1 (7 bases). This CDR3 has 15 residues. Germline assignment: CDR1 LGHNA and CDR2 YNFKEQ. V lost 4 bases, J lost 6 bases, and 16 bases lay in between. DNA of the CDR3: TGTGCCAGCAGCCGCGACAGGGACTTCTCCAATGAGCAGTTCTTC. As protein: CASSRDRDFSNEQFF.

Remarks on this clone: This same CDR3 is encoded by further DNA sequences in the sample. This chain links TRBV5-1 with TRBJ2-7; 7 bases are a match to TRBD1. Germline V CDR1 and CDR2: SGHRS, YFSETQ. Losses at the gene ends were 0 bases for V and 3 bases for J; bases not matched to a gene: 3. The CDR3 sequence is 14 residues long. The CDR3 DNA is TGCGCCAGCAGCTTGGGACAGGGTATCTACGAGCAGTACTTC. Residues: CASSLGQGIYEQYF.

The chain has TRBV9 and TRBJ2-1, with D possibly TRBD1 on 5 matching bases. Germline CDR1 and CDR2: SGDLS and YYNGEE. This CDR3 spans 14 amino acids. Trimming took off 4 bases at V and 7 bases at J, with 15 bases between the two ends. The chain's CDR3 is CASSWGLEENEQFF. The CDR3 DNA reads TGTGCCAGCAGCTGGGGCCTCGAGGAAAATGAGCAGTTCTTC.

This clone came up once. This chain uses TRBV5-1 with TRBJ1-2; 10 bases agree with TRBD1. The V and J ends lost 4 bases and 7 bases, in that order; junction bases with no gene match: 7. The CDR3 is 14 amino acids. Germline CDR1 and CDR2: SGHRS and YFSETQ. The CDR3 loop is CASSPGTGVGGYTF. The CDR3 DNA is TGCGCCAGCAGCCCCGGGACAGGGGTTGGTGGCTACACCTTC.